The subject of this entry is one T cell receptor beta chain. This record comes from a study of blood T cell repertoires in COVID-19. Libraries were prepared by immunoSEQ multiplex PCR; TCRdb keeps only in-frame clonotypes and omits some of them. Here the sample spans more than 200,000 clones, around 89% being singletons. Trimming took off 5 bases at V and 5 bases at J, with 18 bases between the two ends. Germline V gene lookup returns CDR1 SGHTA and CDR2 FQGNSA. The CDR3 loop spans 15 amino acids. The receptor's source is a woman in her twenties or thirties who had recovered from COVID-19. The rearrangement joins TRBV7-2 to TRBJ1-2; D is perhaps TRBD1 (6 bases). Input material: PBMCs or T cells enriched from blood (not recorded which). The chain's CDR3 is CASSASLQGGYGYTF. Written as DNA, the CDR3 is TGTGCCAGCAGCGCCTCCCTACAGGGTGGATATGGCTACACCTTC.